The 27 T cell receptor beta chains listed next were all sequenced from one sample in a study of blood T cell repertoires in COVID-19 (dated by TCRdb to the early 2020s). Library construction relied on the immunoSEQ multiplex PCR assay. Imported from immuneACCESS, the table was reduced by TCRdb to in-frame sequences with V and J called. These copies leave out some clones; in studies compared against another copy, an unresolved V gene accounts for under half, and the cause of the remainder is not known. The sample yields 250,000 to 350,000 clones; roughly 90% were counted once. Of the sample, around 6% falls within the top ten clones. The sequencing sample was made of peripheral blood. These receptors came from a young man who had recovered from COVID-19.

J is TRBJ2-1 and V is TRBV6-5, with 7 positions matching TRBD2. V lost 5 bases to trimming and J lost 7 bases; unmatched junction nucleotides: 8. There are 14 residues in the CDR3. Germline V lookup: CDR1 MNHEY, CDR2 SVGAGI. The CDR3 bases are TGTGCCAGCAGTCTGAGACTAGCTCCTAATGAGCAGTTCTTC. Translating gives CASSLRLAPNEQFF.

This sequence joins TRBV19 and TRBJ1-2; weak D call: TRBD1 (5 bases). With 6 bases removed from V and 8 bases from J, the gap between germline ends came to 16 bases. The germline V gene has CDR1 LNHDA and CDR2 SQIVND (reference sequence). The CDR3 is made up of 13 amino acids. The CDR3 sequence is CASRGLISRGYTF. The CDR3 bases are TGTGCCAGTAGGGGACTTATTTCGCGGGGCTACACCTTC.

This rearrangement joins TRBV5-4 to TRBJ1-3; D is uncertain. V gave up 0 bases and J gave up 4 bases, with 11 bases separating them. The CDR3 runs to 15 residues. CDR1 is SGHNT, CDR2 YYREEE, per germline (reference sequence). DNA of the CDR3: TGTGCCAGCAGCTTGGACGCGGGAGAGGGAAACACCATATATTTT. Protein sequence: CASSLDAGEGNTIYF. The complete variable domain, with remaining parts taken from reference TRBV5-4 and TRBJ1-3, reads ETGVTQSPTHLIKTRGQQVTLRCSSQSGHNTVSWYQQALGQGPQFIFQYYREEENGRGNFPPRFSGLQFPNYSSELNVNALELDDSALYLCASSLDAGEGNTIYFGEGSWLTVV.

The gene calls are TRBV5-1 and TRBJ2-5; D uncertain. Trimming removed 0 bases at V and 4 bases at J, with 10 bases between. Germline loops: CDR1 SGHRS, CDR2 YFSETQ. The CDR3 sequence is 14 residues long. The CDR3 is CASSLGPTGETQYF. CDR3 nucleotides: TGCGCCAGCAGCTTGGGACCCACGGGAGAGACCCAGTACTTC.

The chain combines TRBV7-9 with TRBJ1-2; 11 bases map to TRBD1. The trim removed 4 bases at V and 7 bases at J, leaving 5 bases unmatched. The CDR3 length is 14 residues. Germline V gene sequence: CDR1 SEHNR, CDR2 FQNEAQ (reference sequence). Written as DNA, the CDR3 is TGTGCCAGCAGCTGGGACAGGGGGGTGGGTGGCTACACCTTC. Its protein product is CASSWDRGVGGYTF.

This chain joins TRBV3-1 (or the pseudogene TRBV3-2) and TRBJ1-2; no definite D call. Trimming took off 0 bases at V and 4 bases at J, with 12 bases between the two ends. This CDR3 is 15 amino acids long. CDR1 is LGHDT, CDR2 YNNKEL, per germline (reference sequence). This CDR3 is CASSQDLGYGYGYTF. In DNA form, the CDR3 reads TGTGCCAGCAGCCAAGATCTAGGTTATGGCTATGGCTACACCTTC.

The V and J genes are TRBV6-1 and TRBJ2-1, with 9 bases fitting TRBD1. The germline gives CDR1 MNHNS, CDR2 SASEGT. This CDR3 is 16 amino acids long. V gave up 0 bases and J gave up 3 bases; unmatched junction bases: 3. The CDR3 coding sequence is TGTGCCAGCAGTGAAGCTGGGACAGGGTTCTACAATGAGCAGTTCTTC. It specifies CASSEAGTGFYNEQFF.

CDR3 protein: CATSRTGVGYTF. For the CDR3, the DNA is TGTGCCACCAGCAGGACAGGGGTTGGCTACACCTTC. The gene calls are TRBV15 and TRBJ1-2; TRBD1 aligns across 8 bases. The CDR3 runs 12 residues. The V segment lost 3 bases and the J segment 7 bases; nucleotides outside the gene matches: 1. Germline V CDR1 and CDR2: LNHNV, YYDKDF (reference sequence).

This CDR3 is CASGRTVYGYTF. The CDR3 DNA reads TGTGCCAGCGGAAGGACAGTCTACGGCTACACCTTC. This rearrangement joins TRBV27 to TRBJ1-2, with a weak D call TRBD1 (6 bases). Germline V gives CDR1 MNHEY, CDR2 SMNVEV (reference sequence). The CDR3 extends over 12 amino acids. V gave up 8 bases and J gave up 8 bases, with 15 bases separating them.

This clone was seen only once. In DNA, the CDR3 is TGTGCCATCAGGGGGTCGGGGGGCCAGAATGAAAAACTGTTTTTT. Translating it yields CAIRGSGGQNEKLFF. The genes are TRBV10-3 and TRBJ1-4, with D possibly being TRBD1 (6 bases). The CDR3 is 15 residues long. Germline V gene data show CDR1 as ENHRY and CDR2 as SYGVKD. V lost 6 bases, J lost 5 bases, and 16 bases lay in between.

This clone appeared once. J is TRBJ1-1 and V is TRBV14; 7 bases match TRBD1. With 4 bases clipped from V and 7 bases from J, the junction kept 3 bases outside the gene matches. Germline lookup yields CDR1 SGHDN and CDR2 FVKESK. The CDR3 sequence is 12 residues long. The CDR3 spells CASSPNRGEAFF. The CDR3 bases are TGTGCCAGCAGCCCGAACAGGGGTGAAGCTTTCTTT.

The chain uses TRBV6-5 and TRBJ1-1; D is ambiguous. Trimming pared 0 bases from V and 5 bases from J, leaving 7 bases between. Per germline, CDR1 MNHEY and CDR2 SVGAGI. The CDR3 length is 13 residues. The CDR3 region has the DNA TGTGCCAGCAGTTACTCCAAGAGAACTGAAGCTTTCTTT. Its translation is CASSYSKRTEAFF.

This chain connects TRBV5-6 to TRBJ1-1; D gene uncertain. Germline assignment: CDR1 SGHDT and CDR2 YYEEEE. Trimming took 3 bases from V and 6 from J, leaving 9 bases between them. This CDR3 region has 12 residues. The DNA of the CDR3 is TGTGCCAGCAGCTCCTGGCAGGCTGAAGCTTTCTTT. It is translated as CASSSWQAEAFF.

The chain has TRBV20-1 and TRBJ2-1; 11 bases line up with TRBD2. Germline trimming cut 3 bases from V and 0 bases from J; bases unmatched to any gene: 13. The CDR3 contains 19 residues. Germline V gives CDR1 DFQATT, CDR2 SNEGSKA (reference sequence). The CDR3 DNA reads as TGCAGTGCTAGTCTCCCGGGGGGACTAGCGGTTAGCTCCTACAATGAGCAGTTCTTC. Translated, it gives CSASLPGGLAVSSYNEQFF.

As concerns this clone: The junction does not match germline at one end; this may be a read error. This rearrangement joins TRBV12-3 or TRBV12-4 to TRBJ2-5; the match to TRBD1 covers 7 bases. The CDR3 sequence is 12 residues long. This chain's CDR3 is CASTGESETQYF. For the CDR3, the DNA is TGTGCAAGCACAGGGGAATCGGAGACCCAGTACTTC.

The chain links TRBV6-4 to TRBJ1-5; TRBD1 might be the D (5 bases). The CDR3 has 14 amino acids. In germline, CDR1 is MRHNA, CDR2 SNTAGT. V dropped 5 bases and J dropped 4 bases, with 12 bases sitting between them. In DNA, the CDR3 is TGTGCCAGCAGTCCTCAGGGAGGAAATCAGCCCCAGCATTTT. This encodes CASSPQGGNQPQHF.

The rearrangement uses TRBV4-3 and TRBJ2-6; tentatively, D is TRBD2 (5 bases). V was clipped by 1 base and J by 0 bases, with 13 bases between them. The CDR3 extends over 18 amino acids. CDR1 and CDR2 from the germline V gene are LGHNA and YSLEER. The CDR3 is CASSQVGVILSGANVLTF. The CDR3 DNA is TGCGCCAGCAGCCAAGTCGGGGTAATCCTCTCTGGGGCCAACGTCCTGACTTTC.

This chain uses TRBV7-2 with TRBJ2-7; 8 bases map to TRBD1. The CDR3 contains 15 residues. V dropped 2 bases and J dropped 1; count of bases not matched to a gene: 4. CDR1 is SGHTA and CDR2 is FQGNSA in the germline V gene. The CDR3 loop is CASSLPGTGSYEQYF. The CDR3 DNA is TGTGCCAGCAGCTTACCCGGGACAGGATCCTACGAGCAGTACTTC.

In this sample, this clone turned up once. The CDR3 nucleotides are TGTGCCAGCAGTGCTAGCGGGATCAAGGATGAAAAACTGTTTTTT. The encoded protein is CASSASGIKDEKLFF. The chain couples TRBV6-6 to TRBJ1-4; the D is unclear. The CDR3 contains 15 residues. CDR1 and CDR2 from the germline V gene are MNHNY and SVGAGI (reference sequence). The V gene lost 5 bases and the J gene lost 6 bases, with 16 bases spanning the gap.

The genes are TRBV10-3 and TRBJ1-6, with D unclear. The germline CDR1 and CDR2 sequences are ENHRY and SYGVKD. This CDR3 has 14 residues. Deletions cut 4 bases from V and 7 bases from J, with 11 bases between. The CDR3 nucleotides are TGTGCCATCAGTGCTGAGGGTGACAATTCACCCCTCCACTTT. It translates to CAISAEGDNSPLHF.

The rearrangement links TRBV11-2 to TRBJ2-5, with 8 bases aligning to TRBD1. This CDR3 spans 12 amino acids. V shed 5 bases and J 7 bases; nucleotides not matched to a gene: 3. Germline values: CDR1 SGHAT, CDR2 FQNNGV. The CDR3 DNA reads TGTGCCAGCAGCCAGGGGGCCAGGACCCAGTACTTC. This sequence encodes CASSQGARTQYF.

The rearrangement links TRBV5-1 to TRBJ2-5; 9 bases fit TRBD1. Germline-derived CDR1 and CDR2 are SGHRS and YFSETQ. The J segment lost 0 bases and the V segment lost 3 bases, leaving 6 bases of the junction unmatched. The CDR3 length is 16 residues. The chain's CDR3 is CASSSQGASDQETQYF. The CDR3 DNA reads TGCGCCAGCAGCTCACAGGGGGCATCCGACCAAGAGACCCAGTACTTC.

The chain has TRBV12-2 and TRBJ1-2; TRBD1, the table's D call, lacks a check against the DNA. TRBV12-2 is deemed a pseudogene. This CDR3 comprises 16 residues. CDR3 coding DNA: TGTGCAAGTCGCAAAAGGCAGGGACAAGCTAACTATGGCTACACCTTC. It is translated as CASRKRQGQANYGYTF.

DNA for the CDR3: TGTGCCAGCTCACCTTACGCCGGGGAGGGTAACACTGAAGCTTTCTTT. Translated: CASSPYAGEGNTEAFF. The genes are TRBV18 and TRBJ1-1, with no clear D. Germline V gene data show CDR1 as KGHSH and CDR2 as LQKENI. Trimming took off 3 bases at V and 2 bases at J, with 16 bases between the two ends. This CDR3 is built from 16 residues.

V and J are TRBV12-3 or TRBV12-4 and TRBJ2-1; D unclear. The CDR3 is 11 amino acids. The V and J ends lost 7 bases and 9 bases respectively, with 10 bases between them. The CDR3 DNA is TGTGCCAGCACCTCAATCGGTGAGCAGTTCTTC. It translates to CASTSIGEQFF.

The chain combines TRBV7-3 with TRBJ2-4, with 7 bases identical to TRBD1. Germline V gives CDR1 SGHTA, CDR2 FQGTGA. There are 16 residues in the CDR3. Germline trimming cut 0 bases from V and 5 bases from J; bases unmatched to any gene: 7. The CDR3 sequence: CASSLTHSGTENIQYF. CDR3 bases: TGTGCCAGCAGCTTAACCCACTCCGGGACAGAAAACATTCAGTACTTC.

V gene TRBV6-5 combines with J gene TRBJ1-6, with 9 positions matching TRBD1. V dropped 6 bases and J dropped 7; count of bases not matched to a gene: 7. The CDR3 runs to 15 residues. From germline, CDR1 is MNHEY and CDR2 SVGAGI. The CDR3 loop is CASRSGQGFNSPLHF. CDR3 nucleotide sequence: TGTGCCAGCAGATCGGGACAGGGATTCAATTCACCCCTCCACTTT.